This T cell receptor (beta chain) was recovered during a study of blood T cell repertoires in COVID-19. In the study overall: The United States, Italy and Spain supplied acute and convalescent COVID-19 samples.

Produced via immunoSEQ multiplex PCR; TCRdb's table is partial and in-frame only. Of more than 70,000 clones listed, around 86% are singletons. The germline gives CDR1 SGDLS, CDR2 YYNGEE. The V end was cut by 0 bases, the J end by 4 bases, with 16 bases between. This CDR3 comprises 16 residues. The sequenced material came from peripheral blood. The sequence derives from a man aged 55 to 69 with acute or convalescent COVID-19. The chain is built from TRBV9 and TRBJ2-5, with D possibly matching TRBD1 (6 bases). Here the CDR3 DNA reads TGTGCCAGCAGCGTAGCTGGGACAACCCCCAGAGAGACCCAGTACTTC. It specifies CASSVAGTTPRETQYF.